What follows are 22 T cell receptor beta chains derived from one specimen sequenced in a study of T-cell memory formation after mild COVID-19. TCRdb redid the calling of the 5' RACE reads with MiXCR, one entry per CDR3 protein. This table holds roughly 190,000 distinct CDR3 sequences, around 25% found once. Specimen: PBMCs or a T cell subset sorted from them (not recorded which). All receptors derive from an adult woman who had mild COVID-19 (a few samples of this study predate the infection). Cell type and time point are not known.

This clonotype has just a few counts. V and J are TRBV7-9 and TRBJ2-7; 7 nucleotides match TRBD1. Germline V CDR1 and CDR2: SEHNR, FQNEAQ (reference sequence). The ends lost 0 bases at V and 0 bases at J; junction bases unmatched: 2. This CDR3 is 15 amino acids long. DNA of the CDR3: TGTGCCAGCAGCTTAGCGACAGGGAGCTCCTACGAGCAGTACTTC. The encoded protein is CASSLATGSSYEQYF.

This clonotype has ten or more counts. This chain links TRBV10-2 with TRBJ2-1; D not certain. The CDR3 covers 14 residues. Germline V gene lookup returns CDR1 WSHSY and CDR2 SAAADI. V lost 7 bases and J lost 0, with 10 bases in between. CDR3 DNA: TGCGCCAGCACGTCCGATAGCTCCTACAATGAGCAGTTCTTC. Translating it yields CASTSDSSYNEQFF.

The rearrangement uses TRBV7-9 and TRBJ2-3; unclear D gene. The CDR3 totals 13 residues. Germline loops: CDR1 SEHNR, CDR2 FQNEAQ (reference sequence). Trimming shortened V by 1 base and J by 4 bases, and 6 bases separated the two germline ends. The CDR3 loop reads CASSLELPDTQYF. The DNA of the CDR3 is TGTGCCAGCAGCTTAGAACTACCAGATACGCAGTATTTT.

There are a few counts of this clonotype. The chain employs TRBV24-1 and TRBJ2-1, with TRBD2 matching 7 bases. Germline V gene lookup returns CDR1 KGHDR and CDR2 SFDVKD. V lost 4 bases, J lost 7 bases, and 15 bases stayed unmatched. The CDR3 totals 17 residues. CDR3 nucleotides: TGTGCCACCAGTGACTCCCGGACTAGTCGAGAGAGGAATGAGCAGTTCTTC. It translates to CATSDSRTSRERNEQFF.

The sample holds a few counts of this clonotype. This chain uses TRBV7-9 with TRBJ1-2; D is possibly TRBD1 (5 bases). The CDR3 has 15 amino acids. Germline loops: CDR1 SEHNR, CDR2 FQNEAQ (reference sequence). Trimming removed 3 bases at V and 0 bases at J, with 11 bases between. The CDR3 region has the DNA TGTGCCAGCAGCTTCTTACAGGTTGCTAACTATGGCTACACCTTC. Translation: CASSFLQVANYGYTF. Combining the CDR3 with reference TRBV7-9 and TRBJ1-2 gives the whole variable domain DTGVSQNPRHKITKRGQNVTFRCDPISEHNRLYWYRQTLGQGPEFLTYFQNEAQLEKSRLLSDRFSAERPKGSFSTLEIQRTEQGDSAMYLCASSFLQVANYGYTFGSGTRLTVV.

This clonotype has ten or more counts. The V gene is TRBV10-3, the J gene TRBJ1-1, with 7 bases identical to TRBD1. Looked up from germline, CDR1 is ENHRY and CDR2 is SYGVKD. The V gene end was trimmed by 8 bases and the J gene end by 4 bases; junction bases not matched to a gene: 7. The CDR3 has 13 residues. The DNA for the CDR3 is TGTGCCATCGGACCGGGACAGTCCACTGAAGCTTTCTTT. This codes for CAIGPGQSTEAFF.

The chain combines TRBV7-2 with TRBJ2-2; 13 bases align to TRBD2. Germline V gives CDR1 SGHTA, CDR2 FQGNSA. The CDR3 consists of 17 residues. V lost 5 bases, J lost 4 bases, and 7 bases stayed unmatched. The DNA for the CDR3 is TGTGCCAGCAGCAGAAGTCGGACTAGCGGGAGCACCGGGGAGCTGTTTTTT. It is translated as CASSRSRTSGSTGELFF. Filled out from reference TRBV7-2 and TRBJ2-2, the complete variable domain reads GAGVSQSPSNKVTEKGKDVELRCDPISGHTALYWYRQSLGQGLEFLIYFQGNSAPDKSGLPSDRFSAERTGGSVSTLTIQRTQQEDSAVYLCASSRSRTSGSTGELFFGEGSRLTVL.

This clonotype occurred a few times. V usage is TRBV12-3 or TRBV12-4 and J usage is TRBJ2-1; D perhaps matches TRBD2 (6 bases). V was clipped by 9 bases and J by 4 bases, with 10 bases between them. The CDR3 runs to 12 residues. The CDR3 DNA sequence: TGTGCCAGTCGTAGCGGATACAATGAGCAGTTCTTC. Its translation: CASRSGYNEQFF.

The J gene is TRBJ2-2, the V gene TRBV14, with no clear D. Trimming took 2 bases from V and 8 from J, leaving 12 bases between them. Germline V gene sequence: CDR1 SGHDN, CDR2 FVKESK. The CDR3 totals 14 residues. DNA of the CDR3: TGTGCCAGCAGCCAAACCTATCCCAGAGGGGAGCTGTTTTTT. This codes for CASSQTYPRGELFF.

This clonotype has a count of ten or more. This chain joins TRBV4-3 and TRBJ2-1; D gene unclear. Deletions cut 1 base from V and 2 bases from J, with 3 bases between. The CDR3 loop spans 13 amino acids. CDR1 is LGHNA, CDR2 YSLEER, per germline. CDR3 DNA: TGCGCCAGCAGCCAAGGGCCCTACAATGAGCAGTTCTTC. It codes for CASSQGPYNEQFF.

The gene calls are TRBV12-3 or TRBV12-4 and TRBJ1-6; perhaps TRBD1 as D (6 bases). There are 15 residues in the CDR3. Trimming removed 4 bases at V and 4 bases at J, with 11 bases between. DNA of the CDR3: TGTGCCAGCAGTTCCCGGACAGCATATAATTCACCCCTCCACTTT. Translation gives CASSSRTAYNSPLHF.

There are a few counts of this clonotype. The chain joins TRBV6-5 to TRBJ1-1, with D uncertain. The germline gives CDR1 MNHEY, CDR2 SVGAGI. The CDR3 length is 15 residues. V was shortened by 0 bases and J by 1 base, with 9 bases between the two germline ends. CDR3 residues: CASSYSTSGNTEAFF. The CDR3 DNA is TGTGCCAGCAGTTACTCTACATCGGGGAACACTGAAGCTTTCTTT.

The chain couples TRBV18 to TRBJ2-1; 10 bases are a match to TRBD2. The CDR3 has 16 amino acids. J was trimmed by 1 base and V by 5 bases; bases with no gene match: 5. The germline V gene has CDR1 KGHSH and CDR2 LQKENI. CDR3 residues: CASSENSGRSYNEQFF. Here the CDR3 DNA reads TGTGCCAGCTCAGAAAATAGCGGGAGGTCCTACAATGAGCAGTTCTTC.

The CDR3 loop reads CASSTILGSEQFF. CDR3 DNA: TGTGCCAGCAGCACGATCCTAGGTTCTGAGCAGTTCTTC. This chain uses TRBV5-4 with TRBJ2-1; the D is unclear. Germline V gene sequence: CDR1 SGHNT, CDR2 YYREEE (reference sequence). CDR3 length: 13 amino acids. Trimming cost V 4 bases and J 9 bases, with 14 bases left between them.

Only a few counts were recorded for this clonotype. As DNA, the CDR3 is TGTGCCAGCAGCGTAGCCCAGGGGCCAGATACGCAGTATTTT. Amino acid sequence: CASSVAQGPDTQYF. The chain recombines TRBV9 with TRBJ2-3; the D gene is possibly TRBD1 (6 bases). Per germline, CDR1 SGDLS and CDR2 YYNGEE. The CDR3 consists of 14 residues. V was cut by 0 bases and J by 4 bases, with 9 bases left in between.

In its sample, this clonotype was seen a few times. Here the CDR3 reads CAWSVMGQGADTQYF. The CDR3 nucleotides are TGTGCCTGGAGTGTTATGGGCCAGGGTGCAGATACGCAGTATTTT. This chain joins TRBV30 and TRBJ2-3; D is possibly TRBD1 (5 bases). V was cut by 0 bases and J by 4 bases, with 14 bases left in between. This CDR3 is 15 amino acids long. CDR1 and CDR2 (germline): GTSNPN, SVGIG (reference sequence).

This clonotype was seen a few times. The chain joins TRBV4-3 to TRBJ1-1; weak D call: TRBD1 (6 bases). CDR1 is LGHNA and CDR2 is YSLEER in the germline V gene. This CDR3 has 15 amino acids. The ends were cut back, 1 base at V and 0 bases at J, with 9 bases in the middle. The chain's CDR3 is CASSQVPGVNTEAFF. As DNA, the CDR3 is TGCGCCAGCAGCCAAGTTCCAGGGGTGAACACTGAAGCTTTCTTT.

CDR3 loop: CASSLEGKGSNQPQHF. The CDR3 DNA sequence: TGTGCCAGCAGCTTAGAGGGAAAGGGTAGCAATCAGCCCCAGCATTTT. The chain uses TRBV7-2 and TRBJ1-5; D uncertain. Between the trimmed V and J ends, which lost 1 base and 0 bases, there was a span of 10 bases. This CDR3 contains 16 residues. CDR1 and CDR2 from the germline V gene are SGHTA and FQGNSA.

The chain carries TRBV7-9 and TRBJ2-5; 8 nucleotides agree with TRBD1. From germline, CDR1 is SEHNR and CDR2 FQNEAQ (reference sequence). Trimming cost V 4 bases and J 5 bases; bases outside gene matches: 6. The CDR3 contains 14 residues. The CDR3 coding sequence is TGTGCCAGCAGCTCGGACAGGGATGGGGAGACCCAGTACTTC. It translates to CASSSDRDGETQYF.

The chain is built from TRBV3-2 and TRBJ1-5. TRBV3-2 is a listed pseudogene. The CDR3 is made up of 17 amino acids. The CDR3 DNA reads as TGTGCCAGCAGCCGCCGACGGACTATTGAAGGCAATCAGCCCCAGCATTTT. Protein sequence: CASSRRRTIEGNQPQHF.

In this sample, this clonotype turned up a few times. The rearrangement links TRBV20-1 to TRBJ1-5, with TRBD1 matching 9 bases. The CDR3 consists of 16 residues. Trimming took 0 bases from V and 3 from J; bases not matched to a gene: 6. Germline-derived CDR1 and CDR2 are DFQATT and SNEGSKA (reference sequence). The chain's CDR3 is CSAREPWTGANQPQHF. Written as DNA, the CDR3 is TGCAGTGCTAGAGAACCCTGGACAGGGGCCAATCAGCCCCAGCATTTT.

V is TRBV11-3 and J is TRBJ1-1; D ambiguous. V dropped 2 bases and J dropped 4 bases, with 14 bases sitting between them. The CDR3 covers 15 residues. Looked up from germline, CDR1 is SGHNT and CDR2 is YENEEA. CDR3 DNA sequence: TGTGCCAGCAGCTTATACCTAGCCCCTGCCACTGAAGCTTTCTTT. Its translation: CASSLYLAPATEAFF.